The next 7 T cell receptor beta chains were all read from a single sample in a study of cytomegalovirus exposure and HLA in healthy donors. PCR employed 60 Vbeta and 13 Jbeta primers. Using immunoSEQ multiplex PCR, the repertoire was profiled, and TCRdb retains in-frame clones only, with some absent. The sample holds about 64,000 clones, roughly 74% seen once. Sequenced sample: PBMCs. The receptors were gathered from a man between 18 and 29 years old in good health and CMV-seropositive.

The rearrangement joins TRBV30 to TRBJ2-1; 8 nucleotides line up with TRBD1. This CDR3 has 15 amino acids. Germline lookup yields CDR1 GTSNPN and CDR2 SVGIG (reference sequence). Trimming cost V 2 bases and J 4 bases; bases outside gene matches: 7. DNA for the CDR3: TGTGCCTGGAGTTCCGGACAGGGAAAATACAATGAGCAGTTCTTC. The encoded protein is CAWSSGQGKYNEQFF.

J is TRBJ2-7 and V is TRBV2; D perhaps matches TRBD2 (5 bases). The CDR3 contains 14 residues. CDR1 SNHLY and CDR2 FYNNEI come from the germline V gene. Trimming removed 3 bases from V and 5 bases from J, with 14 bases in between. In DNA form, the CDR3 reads TGTGCCAGCAGTGAGCGGCGTCTCGGGGACGAGCAGTACTTC. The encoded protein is CASSERRLGDEQYF.

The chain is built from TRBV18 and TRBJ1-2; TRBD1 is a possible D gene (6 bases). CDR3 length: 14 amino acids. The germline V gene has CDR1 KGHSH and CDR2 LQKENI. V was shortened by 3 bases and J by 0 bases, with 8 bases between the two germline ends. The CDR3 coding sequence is TGTGCCAGCTCACCGGACAGAGCTAACTATGGCTACACCTTC. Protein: CASSPDRANYGYTF.

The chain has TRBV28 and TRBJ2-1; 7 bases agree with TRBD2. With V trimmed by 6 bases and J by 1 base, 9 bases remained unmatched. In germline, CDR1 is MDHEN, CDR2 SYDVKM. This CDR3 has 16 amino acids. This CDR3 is CASRSPTGGSYNEQFF. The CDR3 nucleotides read TGTGCCAGCAGATCCCCCACGGGGGGATCCTACAATGAGCAGTTCTTC.

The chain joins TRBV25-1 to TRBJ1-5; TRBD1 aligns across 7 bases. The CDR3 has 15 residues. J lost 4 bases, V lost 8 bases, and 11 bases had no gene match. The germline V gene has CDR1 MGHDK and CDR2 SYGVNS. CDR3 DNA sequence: TGTGCCAGCGCAGACTCGGGACAGCTTAATCAGCCCCAGCATTTT. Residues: CASADSGQLNQPQHF. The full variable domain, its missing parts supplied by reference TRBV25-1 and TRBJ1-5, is EADIYQTPRYLVIGTGKKITLECSQTMGHDKMYWYQQDPGMELHLIHYSYGVNSTEKGDLSSESTVSRIRTEHFPLTLESARPSHTSQYLCASADSGQLNQPQHFGDGTRLSIL.

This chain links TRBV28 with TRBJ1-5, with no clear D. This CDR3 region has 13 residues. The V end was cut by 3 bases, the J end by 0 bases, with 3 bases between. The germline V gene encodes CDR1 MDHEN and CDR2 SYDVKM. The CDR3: CASSFYSNQPQHF. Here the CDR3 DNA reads TGTGCCAGCAGTTTTTATAGCAATCAGCCCCAGCATTTT.

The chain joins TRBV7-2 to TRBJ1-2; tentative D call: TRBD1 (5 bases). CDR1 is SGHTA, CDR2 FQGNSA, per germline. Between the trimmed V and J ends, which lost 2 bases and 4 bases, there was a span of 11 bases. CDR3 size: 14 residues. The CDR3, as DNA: TGTGCCAGCAGCTTACAGGGTGATAGCTATGGCTACACCTTC. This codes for CASSLQGDSYGYTF.